Shown below are 26 T cell receptor beta chains from a single sample sequenced in a study of CD8+ T cells in alopecia areata. Extraction of RNA preceded its reverse transcription into cDNA, which served as the sequencing template. Produced via immunoSEQ multiplex PCR; TCRdb's table is partial and in-frame only. Of over 85,000 clones listed, less than 50% are singletons. Input material: CD4+ T cells sorted from blood. These receptors were collected from a human donor with alopecia areata.

The CDR3 DNA follows: TGTGCCTGGAGTGTACAGCGAGGTTTCCAAGAGACCCAGTACTTC. It is translated as CAWSVQRGFQETQYF. V gene TRBV30 combines with J gene TRBJ2-5; D call uncertain. The germline CDR1 and CDR2 sequences are GTSNPN and SVGIG (reference sequence). This CDR3 has 15 residues. V was pared by 0 bases and J by 1 base, with 12 bases between.

By sample fraction, this clone is medium-sized. The V and J genes are TRBV5-4 and TRBJ2-1, with D uncertain. This CDR3 contains 14 residues. Per germline, CDR1 SGHNT and CDR2 YYREEE (reference sequence). Trimming pared 0 bases from V and 2 bases from J, leaving 6 bases between. CDR3 in amino acids: CASSLDRTYNEQFF. The CDR3 nucleotides are TGTGCCAGCAGCTTGGACAGAACCTACAATGAGCAGTTCTTC.

The chain couples TRBV28 to TRBJ2-5, with 7 bases lining up with TRBD1. Germline assignment: CDR1 MDHEN and CDR2 SYDVKM. The CDR3 is 14 residues long. Trimming removed 3 bases from V and 6 bases from J; junction bases left unmatched: 7. The CDR3 region is CASSFQTGPQTQYF. The CDR3 DNA reads as TGTGCCAGCAGTTTCCAGACAGGGCCCCAGACCCAGTACTTC.

The chain uses TRBV14 and TRBJ2-1, with D tentatively TRBD1 or TRBD2 (5 bases each). V shed 4 bases and J shed 4 bases, with 26 bases lying between them. The V gene's germline CDR1 is SGHDN and CDR2 FVKESK. This CDR3 spans 19 amino acids. CDR3 region: CASSPNWGSSTRPYNEQFF. The CDR3, as DNA: TGTGCCAGCAGCCCAAACTGGGGGTCAAGTACACGTCCGTACAATGAGCAGTTCTTC.

V gene TRBV5-4 combines with J gene TRBJ2-3; D gene uncertain. V shed 4 bases and J shed 4 bases, with 19 bases lying between them. Germline V lookup: CDR1 SGHNT, CDR2 YYREEE (reference sequence). The CDR3 extends over 16 amino acids. The CDR3, as DNA: TGTGCCAGCAGCGGAGACCCTCGAAGGTATTCAGATACGCAGTATTTT. Its protein is CASSGDPRRYSDTQYF.

This chain connects TRBV10-3 to TRBJ2-7; no firm D call. Germline CDR1 reads ENHRY; CDR2 reads SYGVKD. V lost 6 bases, J lost 0 bases, and 12 bases lay in between. The CDR3 has 14 amino acids. The CDR3 DNA is TGTGCCATCAGGTCCCCGGCTATCTCCTACGAGCAGTACTTC. As protein: CAIRSPAISYEQYF.

The chain combines TRBV27 with TRBJ2-4; no firm D call. Germline CDR1 reads MNHEY; CDR2 reads SMNVEV (reference sequence). V was pared by 3 bases and J by 11 bases, with 11 bases between. The CDR3 loop spans 12 amino acids. CDR3 protein: CASSLNGRVQYF. CDR3 nucleotides: TGTGCCAGCAGTTTGAATGGCCGAGTTCAGTACTTC.

A few counts support this clone. This sequence joins TRBV2 and TRBJ2-5, with unresolved D. From germline, CDR1 is SNHLY and CDR2 FYNNEI. This CDR3 has 11 residues. Trimming left V 4 bases short and J 2 bases short, with 2 bases between. For the CDR3, the DNA is TGTGCCAGCAGTGGACAAGAGACCCAGTACTTC. Translation: CASSGQETQYF.

Regarding this clone: A junction boundary mismatches the germline segment, possibly from a read error. The chain has TRBV5-1 and TRBJ2-5; D is unresolved. The CDR3 totals 11 residues. Looked up from germline, CDR1 is SGHRS and CDR2 is YFSETQ. The CDR3 nucleotides read TGCGCCAGCACCTTGCTGGGGACCCAGTACTTC. Amino acid sequence: CASTLLGTQYF.

The rearrangement joins TRBV7-8 to TRBJ2-3; D is unresolved. Germline V gene sequence: CDR1 SGHVS, CDR2 FQNEAQ. Trimming shortened V by 4 bases and J by 5 bases, and 7 bases separated the two germline ends. The CDR3 runs 12 residues. The CDR3 loop is CASSYQLDTQYF. The CDR3 nucleotides read TGTGCCAGCAGCTACCAACTAGATACGCAGTATTTT.

V usage is TRBV5-1 and J usage is TRBJ1-1, with D unclear. Trimming took off 0 bases at V and 7 bases at J, with 16 bases between the two ends. CDR1 and CDR2 (germline): SGHRS, YFSETQ. CDR3 size: 15 residues. The CDR3 bases are TGCGCCAGCAGCTTGGGGGGTCCAGAAGAGGATGAAGCTTTCTTT. It specifies CASSLGGPEEDEAFF.

This clone came up a few times. The V and J genes are TRBV4-3 and TRBJ1-3, with D perhaps TRBD1 (6 bases). This CDR3 is 17 amino acids long. Trimming took 0 bases from V and 0 from J, leaving 12 bases between them. Germline V gene sequence: CDR1 LGHNA, CDR2 YSLEER. CDR3 amino acids: CASSQDVGQFSGNTIYF. The DNA for the CDR3 is TGCGCCAGCAGCCAAGATGTCGGACAGTTCTCTGGAAACACCATATATTTT.

This clone came up a few times. The chain recombines TRBV11-2 with TRBJ1-2; D call uncertain. V lost 3 bases to trimming and J lost 2 bases, with 7 bases between them. There are 13 residues in the CDR3. In germline, CDR1 is SGHAT, CDR2 FQNNGV. CDR3 loop: CASSLPGNYGYTF. DNA for the CDR3: TGTGCCAGCAGCTTGCCGGGGAACTATGGCTACACCTTC.

This chain joins TRBV5-1 and TRBJ2-7; D ambiguous. The V gene's germline CDR1 is SGHRS and CDR2 YFSETQ. CDR3 length equals 13 residues. The V and J ends lost 1 base and 2 bases respectively, with 7 bases between them. The chain's CDR3 is CASSLFTAYEQYF. Written as DNA, the CDR3 is TGCGCCAGCAGCTTGTTTACCGCCTACGAGCAGTACTTC.

The rearrangement links TRBV29-1 to TRBJ1-4; 11 nucleotides agree with TRBD1. The V and J ends lost 1 base and 7 bases, in that order; junction bases with no gene match: 2. CDR1 SQVTM and CDR2 ANQGSEA come from the germline V gene. The CDR3 has 14 residues. The CDR3 sequence is CSVEGTGGTEKLFF. The CDR3 nucleotides read TGCAGCGTTGAAGGGACAGGGGGCACTGAAAAACTGTTTTTT.

This clone was observed once. V is TRBV27 and J is TRBJ1-1; D gene uncertain. This CDR3 has 13 amino acids. With 2 bases removed from V and 1 base from J, the gap between germline ends came to 5 bases. Germline V gene lookup returns CDR1 MNHEY and CDR2 SMNVEV (reference sequence). CDR3 sequence (DNA): TGTGCCAGCAGTTTAACGGCGAACACTGAAGCTTTCTTT. Protein sequence: CASSLTANTEAFF.

This clone was recorded a few times. This rearrangement joins TRBV4-2 to TRBJ2-2; D is ambiguous. Germline V gene data show CDR1 as LGHNA and CDR2 as YNFKEQ. V was shortened by 1 base and J by 4 bases, with 10 bases between the two germline ends. CDR3 length equals 15 residues. The CDR3 spells CASSQVGLTTGELFF. The DNA of the CDR3 is TGTGCCAGCAGCCAAGTAGGGCTTACCACCGGGGAGCTGTTTTTT.

The chain recombines TRBV5-1 with TRBJ2-1, with TRBD1 matching 9 bases. CDR3 length: 15 amino acids. Per germline, CDR1 SGHRS and CDR2 YFSETQ. Trimming took 0 bases from V and 9 from J; bases not matched to a gene: 7. CDR3 sequence (DNA): TGCGCCAGCAGCTTGGGGGGACAGGGCGTCCGTGAGCAGTTCTTC. It encodes CASSLGGQGVREQFF.

This clone has just a few counts. The V and J genes are TRBV28 and TRBJ2-3; the D gene is possibly TRBD2 (5 bases). Germline V CDR1 and CDR2: MDHEN, SYDVKM. Trimming left V 5 bases short and J 3 bases short, with 9 bases between. The CDR3 length is 13 residues. The CDR3 region is CASSGRGTDTQYF. The CDR3 DNA reads as TGTGCCAGCAGTGGTCGGGGTACAGATACGCAGTATTTT.

The rearrangement links TRBV30 to TRBJ2-7; TRBD1 aligns across 9 bases. Germline V gene data show CDR1 as GTSNPN and CDR2 as SVGIG (reference sequence). This CDR3 contains 14 residues. J lost 3 bases, V lost 1 base, and 4 bases had no gene match. CDR3 nucleotide sequence: TGTGCCTGGAGTGCGGACAGGGGATTCTACGAGCAGTACTTC. Protein sequence: CAWSADRGFYEQYF.

This clone occurred a few times. V usage is TRBV14 and J usage is TRBJ1-1; D gene unclear. Per germline, CDR1 SGHDN and CDR2 FVKESK. Trimming left V 1 base short and J 0 bases short, with 3 bases between. The CDR3 spans 13 residues. The CDR3 region is CASSQVLNTEAFF. The CDR3 DNA sequence: TGTGCCAGCAGCCAAGTTCTGAACACTGAAGCTTTCTTT.

This clone was picked up a small number of times. CDR3 residues: CASSLDRGETQYF. The CDR3 nucleotides are TGTGCCAGCAGCCTCGACAGGGGAGAGACCCAGTACTTC. The rearrangement joins TRBV7-2 to TRBJ2-5; TRBD1 aligns across 8 bases. With V trimmed by 5 bases and J by 4 bases, 3 bases remained unmatched. This CDR3 spans 13 amino acids. The germline gives CDR1 SGHTA, CDR2 FQGNSA.

The V and J genes are TRBV28 and TRBJ2-1; no clear D gene. CDR1 MDHEN and CDR2 SYDVKM come from the germline V gene. The CDR3 covers 12 residues. V was clipped by 2 bases and J by 9 bases, with 8 bases between them. The CDR3 coding sequence is TGTGCCAGCAGTTTAGTAGGCAGTGAGCAGTTCTTC. Its protein is CASSLVGSEQFF. Variable domain in full (rest from reference TRBV28 and TRBJ2-1): DVKVTQSSRYLVKRTGEKVFLECVQDMDHENMFWYRQDPGLGLRLIYFSYDVKMKEKGDIPEGYSVSREKKERFSLILESASTNQTSMYLCASSLVGSEQFFGPGTRLTVL.

The chain employs TRBV5-5 and TRBJ1-2; 12 nucleotides align to TRBD1. CDR1 and CDR2 from the germline V gene are SGHKS and YYEKEE (reference sequence). J was trimmed by 7 bases and V by 4 bases; bases with no gene match: 17. The CDR3 sequence is 18 residues long. This chain's CDR3 is CASSARPGGTGGFFGYTF. In DNA, the CDR3 is TGTGCCAGCAGCGCCAGGCCGGGCGGGACAGGGGGCTTCTTTGGCTACACCTTC.

The chain uses TRBV2 and TRBJ2-1; the match to TRBD2 covers 14 bases. This CDR3 region has 17 residues. Germline V gene data show CDR1 as SNHLY and CDR2 as FYNNEI. The ends lost 4 bases at V and 2 bases at J; junction bases unmatched: 4. In DNA form, the CDR3 reads TGTGCCAGCAGTGGAGGACTAGCGGGAGGTACCTACAATGAGCAGTTCTTC. Its translation: CASSGGLAGGTYNEQFF. Drawing the rest from reference TRBV2 and TRBJ2-1, the complete variable domain is EPEVTQTPSHQVTQMGQEVILRCVPISNHLYFYWYRQILGQKVEFLVSFYNNEISEKSEIFDDQFSVERPDGSNFTLKIRSTKLEDSAMYFCASSGGLAGGTYNEQFFGPGTRLTVL.

The rearrangement links TRBV5-1 to TRBJ2-5; TRBD1 agrees at 8 bases. J was trimmed by 2 bases and V by 4 bases; bases with no gene match: 4. Per germline, CDR1 SGHRS and CDR2 YFSETQ. The CDR3 extends over 14 amino acids. CDR3 bases: TGCGCCAGCAGCGGATGGACAGGGCAAGAGACCCAGTACTTC. Translation: CASSGWTGQETQYF.